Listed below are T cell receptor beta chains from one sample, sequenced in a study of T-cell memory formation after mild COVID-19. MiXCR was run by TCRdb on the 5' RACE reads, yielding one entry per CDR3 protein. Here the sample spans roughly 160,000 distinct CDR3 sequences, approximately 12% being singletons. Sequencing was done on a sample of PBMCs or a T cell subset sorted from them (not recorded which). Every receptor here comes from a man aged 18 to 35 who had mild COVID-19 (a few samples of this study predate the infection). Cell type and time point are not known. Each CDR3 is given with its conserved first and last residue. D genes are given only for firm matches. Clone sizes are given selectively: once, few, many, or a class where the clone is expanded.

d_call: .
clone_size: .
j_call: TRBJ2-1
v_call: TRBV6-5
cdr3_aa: CASSYSAGTEQFF
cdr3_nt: TGTGCCAGCAGTTACTCCGCAGGGACTGAGCAGTTCTTC

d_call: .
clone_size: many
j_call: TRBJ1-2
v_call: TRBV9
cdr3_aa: CASSVEYPEGRYGYTF
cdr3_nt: TGTGCCAGCAGCGTAGAATATCCGGAGGGCCGTTATGGCTACACCTTC

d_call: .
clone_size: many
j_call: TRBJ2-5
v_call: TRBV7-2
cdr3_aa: CASSLARETQYF
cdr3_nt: TGTGCCAGCAGCTTAGCGAGAGAGACCCAGTACTTC

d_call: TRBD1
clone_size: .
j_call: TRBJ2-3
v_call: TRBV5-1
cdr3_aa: CASSSGDRSDTQYF
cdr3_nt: TGCGCCAGCAGTTCGGGGGACAGGTCAGATACGCAGTATTTT

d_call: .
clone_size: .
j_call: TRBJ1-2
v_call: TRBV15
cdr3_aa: CATSRGTEDGYTF
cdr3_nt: TGTGCCACCAGCAGAGGGACGGAAGATGGCTACACCTTC

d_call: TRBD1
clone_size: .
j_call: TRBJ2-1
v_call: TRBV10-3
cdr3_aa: CATHPTGQSYNEQFF
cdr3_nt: TGTGCCACCCATCCCACGGGACAGTCCTACAATGAGCAGTTCTTC

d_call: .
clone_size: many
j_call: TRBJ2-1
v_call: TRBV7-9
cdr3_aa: CAKGGGLNEQFF
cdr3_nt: TGTGCCAAAGGAGGGGGGCTCAATGAGCAGTTCTTC

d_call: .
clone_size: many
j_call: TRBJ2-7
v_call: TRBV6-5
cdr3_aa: CASSYSATGSYEQYF
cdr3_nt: TGTGCCAGCAGTTACAGTGCTACAGGGAGCTACGAGCAGTACTTC

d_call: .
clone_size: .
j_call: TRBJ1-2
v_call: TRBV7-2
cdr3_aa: CASSLVNSWPGANTF
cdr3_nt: TGTGCCAGCAGCTTAGTAAACTCTTGGCCCGGGGCAAACACCTTC

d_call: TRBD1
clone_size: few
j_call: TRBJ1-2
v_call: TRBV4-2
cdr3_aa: CASSRLTGGGYTF
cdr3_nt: TGTGCCAGCAGCCGCCTTACAGGGGGTGGCTACACCTTC

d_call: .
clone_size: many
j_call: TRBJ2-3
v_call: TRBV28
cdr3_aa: CASSIGASSTDTQYF
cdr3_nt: TGTGCCAGCTCGATTGGCGCCAGCTCCACAGATACGCAGTATTTT

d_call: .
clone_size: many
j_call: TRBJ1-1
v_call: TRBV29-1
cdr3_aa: CSGQTGNTEAFF
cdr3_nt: TGCAGCGGACAGACAGGGAACACTGAAGCTTTCTTT

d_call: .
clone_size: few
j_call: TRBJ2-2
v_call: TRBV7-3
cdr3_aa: CASSPGISGELFF
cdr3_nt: TGTGCCAGCAGCCCCGGAATCTCCGGGGAGCTGTTTTTT

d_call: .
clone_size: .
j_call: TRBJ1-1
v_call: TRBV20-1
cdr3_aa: CSARRGLMNTEAFF
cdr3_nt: TGCAGTGCCCGACGGGGCTTAATGAACACTGAAGCTTTCTTT

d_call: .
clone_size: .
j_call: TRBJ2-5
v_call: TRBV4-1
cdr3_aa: CASRPTTSPRLETQYF
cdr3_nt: TGCGCCAGCAGACCTACGACTTCCCCCCGGCTGGAGACCCAGTACTTC

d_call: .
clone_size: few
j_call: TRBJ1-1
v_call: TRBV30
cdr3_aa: CAWRTSFLRGPSGSEAFF
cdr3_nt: TGTGCCTGGAGAACTTCTTTTTTAAGGGGACCGTCCGGCTCTGAAGCTTTCTTT

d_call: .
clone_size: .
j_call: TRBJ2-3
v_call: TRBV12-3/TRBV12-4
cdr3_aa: CASSPDLGDTQYF
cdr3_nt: TGTGCCAGCAGTCCCGATTTGGGAGATACGCAGTATTTT

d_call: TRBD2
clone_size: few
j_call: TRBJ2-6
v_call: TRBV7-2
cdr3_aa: CASSSRQLAGGTISGANVLTF
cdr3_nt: TGTGCCAGCAGCTCTCGGCAACTAGCGGGGGGAACCATCTCTGGGGCCAACGTCCTGACTTTC

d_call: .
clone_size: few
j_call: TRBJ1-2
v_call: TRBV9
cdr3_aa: CASSAEGGRPTF
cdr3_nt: TGTGCCAGCAGCGCGGAAGGGGGGAGGCCCACCTTC

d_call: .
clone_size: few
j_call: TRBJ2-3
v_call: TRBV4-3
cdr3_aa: CASSQGWADTQYF
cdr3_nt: TGCGCCAGCAGCCAAGGCTGGGCTGATACGCAGTATTTT

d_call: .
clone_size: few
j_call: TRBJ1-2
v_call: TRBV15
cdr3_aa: CATSSFTFYTF
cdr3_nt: TGTGCCACCAGCTCATTCACGTTCTACACCTTC

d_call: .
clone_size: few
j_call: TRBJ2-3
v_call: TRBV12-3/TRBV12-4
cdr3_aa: CASSRGEPTDTQYF
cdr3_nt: TGTGCCAGCAGCCGAGGGGAACCCACAGATACGCAGTATTTT

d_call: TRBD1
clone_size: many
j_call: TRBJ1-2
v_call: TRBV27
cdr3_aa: CASSHYRQGEGYTF
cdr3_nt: TGTGCCAGCAGTCACTATCGACAGGGGGAGGGCTACACCTTC

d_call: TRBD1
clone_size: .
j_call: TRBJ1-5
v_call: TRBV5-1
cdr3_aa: CASSPGQGQPQHF
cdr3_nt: TGCGCCAGCAGCCCCGGACAGGGGCAGCCCCAGCATTTT

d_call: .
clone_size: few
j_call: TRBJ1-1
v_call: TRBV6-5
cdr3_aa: CASSYSMRGGLNTEAFF
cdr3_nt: TGTGCCAGCAGTTACTCGATGAGGGGCGGCCTGAACACTGAAGCTTTCTTT

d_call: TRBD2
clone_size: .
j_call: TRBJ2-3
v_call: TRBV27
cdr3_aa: CASKSGGADTQYF
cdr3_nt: TGTGCCAGCAAAAGCGGGGGGGCAGATACGCAGTATTTT

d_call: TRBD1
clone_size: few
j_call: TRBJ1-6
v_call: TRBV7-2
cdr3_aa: CASSPGGGQGNSPLHF
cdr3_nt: TGTGCCAGCTCTCCTGGTGGAGGACAGGGCAATTCACCCCTCCACTTT

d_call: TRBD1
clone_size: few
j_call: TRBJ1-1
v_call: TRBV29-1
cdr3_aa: CSAAGQGRGTEAFF
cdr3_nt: TGCAGCGCGGCCGGACAGGGGCGAGGTACTGAAGCTTTCTTT

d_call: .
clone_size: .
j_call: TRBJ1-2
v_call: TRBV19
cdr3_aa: CASGPNYGYTF
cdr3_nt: TGTGCCAGTGGACCGAACTATGGCTACACCTTC

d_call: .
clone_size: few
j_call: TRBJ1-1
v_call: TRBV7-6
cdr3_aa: CASSPTVMNTEAFF
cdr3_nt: TGTGCCAGCAGCCCGACAGTCATGAACACTGAAGCTTTCTTT